The clone carrying this T cell receptor (beta chain) was seen repeatedly, ten times or more. TCRdb re-called the RT-PCR reads with MiXCR, one entry per CDR3 protein. The sample contains 550,000 to 750,000 distinct CDR3 sequences, about 14% of which appear only once. The CDR3 has 15 amino acids. Germline CDR1 reads SGHRS; CDR2 reads YFSETQ. With 3 bases clipped from V and 4 bases from J, the junction kept 4 bases outside the gene matches. The chain recombines TRBV5-1 with TRBJ2-1; 10 bases align to TRBD2. The source material was memory CD4+ T cells from blood. This TCR was recovered from a female donor in good health, serving as a healthy control. The CDR3 DNA reads as TGCGCCAGCAGCTCGCTAGCGGGAGTATACAATGAGCAGTTCTTC. Translation gives CASSSLAGVYNEQFF.